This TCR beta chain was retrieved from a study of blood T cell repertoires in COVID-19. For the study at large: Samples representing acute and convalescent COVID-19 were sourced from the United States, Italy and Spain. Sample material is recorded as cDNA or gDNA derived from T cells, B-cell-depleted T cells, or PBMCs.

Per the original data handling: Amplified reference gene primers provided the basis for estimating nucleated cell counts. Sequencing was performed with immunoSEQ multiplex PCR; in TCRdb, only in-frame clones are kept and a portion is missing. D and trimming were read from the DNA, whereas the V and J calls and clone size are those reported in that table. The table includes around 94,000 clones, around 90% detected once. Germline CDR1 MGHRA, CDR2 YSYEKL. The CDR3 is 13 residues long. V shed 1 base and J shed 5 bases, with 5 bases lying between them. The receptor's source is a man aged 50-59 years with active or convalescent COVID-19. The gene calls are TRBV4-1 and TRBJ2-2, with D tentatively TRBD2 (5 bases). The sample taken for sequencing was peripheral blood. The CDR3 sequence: CASSQGETGELFF. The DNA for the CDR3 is TGCGCCAGCAGCCAAGGGGAGACCGGGGAGCTGTTTTTT.